This record covers a single T cell receptor beta chain. This CDR3 is built from 14 residues. The V gene lost 4 bases and the J gene lost 6 bases, with 16 bases spanning the gap. The germline gives CDR1 SGHNT, CDR2 YYREEE (reference sequence). This entry is derived from a study of T-cell reconstitution after alpha-beta-depleted transplantation in children. The library targeted TCRbeta and was prepared with unique molecular identifiers. TCRdb reprocessed the PCR reads with MiXCR, giving one entry per CDR3 protein. The sample holds about 540,000 distinct CDR3 sequences, approximately 16% seen once. This TCR was sampled from a human donor who donated a stem cell graft to a child with acute lymphoblastic leukemia. The sequenced sample was PBMCs from the stem cell graft donor, obtained from the stem cell graft. V is TRBV5-4 and J is TRBJ1-1; D unclear. CDR3 DNA sequence: TGTGCCAGCAGCCGGGTTGCAGAAGGGCCTGAAGCTTTCTTT. The encoded protein is CASSRVAEGPEAFF.